The present entry profiles one T cell receptor beta chain with its context. Its target is unknown. TCRdb fed the reads into MiXCR, producing one record per CDR3 protein. Among about 470,000 distinct CDR3 sequences, about 44% were seen once, and the ten largest hold around 44%. The CDR3 is 16 residues long. After removal of 0 bases from V and 4 bases from J, the junction contained 3 bases not matched to a gene. Germline loops: CDR1 SGHVS, CDR2 FNYEAQ. This specimen belongs to a study of T cell repertoires in cytomegalovirus infection. The wider study: In the study, CMV epitopes included recently identified HLA-C-restricted and well-studied HLA-B-restricted ones.

This receptor was obtained from a human donor in good health (CMV status not recorded). Some clones in this sample may be carry-over from other donors' samples. The sample consisted of cultured PBMCs, taken from culture after CMV antigen stimulation. The rearrangement joins TRBV7-6 to TRBJ2-1; 10 bases match TRBD2. The CDR3 reads CASSLAGLATYNEQFF. In nucleotides, the CDR3 is TGTGCCAGCAGCTTAGCGGGACTAGCGACTTACAATGAGCAGTTCTTC.